This is a list of T cell receptor beta chains from one sample in a study of a mutant IDH1 vaccine in newly diagnosed glioma. TCRdb's table, derived via immunoSEQ multiplex PCR, lists solely in-frame clones and lacks some. The top ten clones hold about 11% of a sample with 20,000 to 25,000 clones, about three quarters of them seen once. What these receptors recognize is not known. The source was peripheral blood mononuclear cells (PBMCs), collected from a glioma patient whose treatment included an IDH1 peptide vaccine. The origin of the receptors is a man aged 18 to 29 with glioma. Some clones in this sample may be carry-over from other donors' samples. Each CDR3 is given with its conserved first and last residue. A D gene is named only where the DNA matches it firmly. Clone size is stated in some rows and not others, as once, few, many or a class when expanded.

J gene | clone size | D gene | V gene | CDR3 DNA | CDR3 protein
TRBJ2-3 | NA | NA | TRBV7-9 | TGTGCCAGCAGCGGAGGAGGGGCTGAAGATACGCAGTATTTT | CASSGGGAEDTQYF
TRBJ1-5 | NA | NA | TRBV18 | TGTGCCAGCTCACCGATACAGGGTTGGGGCAATCAGCCCCAGCATTTT | CASSPIQGWGNQPQHF
TRBJ2-7 | NA | NA | TRBV2 | TGTGCCAGCAGTTCTGTTGGTTCCTTTTTAGGTTTGGCCTACGAGCAGTACTTC | CASSSVGSFLGLAYEQYF
TRBJ1-6 | NA | NA | TRBV6-5 | TGTGCCAGCAGTTACTCGCGGGGGGGCTATAATTCACCCCTCCACTTT | CASSYSRGGYNSPLHF
TRBJ1-1 | once | NA | TRBV7-2 | TGTGCCAGCAGCATACGATCCGCCGGGCTTGGTGGCGGTTTCTTT | CASSIRSAGLGGGFF
TRBJ2-2 | NA | NA | TRBV7-3 | TGTGCCAGCAGCTTAGATGGTAGCGCGACCTCGAACACCGGGGAGCTGTTTTTT | CASSLDGSATSNTGELFF
TRBJ1-5 | NA | NA | TRBV7-2 | TGTGCCAGCAGCTTAGCAAGTAATAGCAATCAGCCCCAGCATTTT | CASSLASNSNQPQHF
TRBJ2-5 | NA | TRBD1 | TRBV13 | TGTGCCAGCACAGGGGGCGGCGTATGGGAGACCCAGTACTTC | CASTGGGVWETQYF
TRBJ2-7 | medium-sized | TRBD2 | TRBV5-6 | TGTGCCAGCAGCTTGGGGCTAGCGGTATACGAGCAGTACTTC | CASSLGLAVYEQYF
TRBJ1-4 | NA | TRBD1 | TRBV7-9 | TGTGCCAGCAGCCCTATTGACAGGGGCGGTAGGGAAAAACTGTTTTTT | CASSPIDRGGREKLFF
TRBJ2-6 | few | NA | TRBV27 | TGTGCCAGCAGGTTAATAGGAGCCGGGGCCAACGTCCTGACTTTC | CASRLIGAGANVLTF
TRBJ2-4 | NA | TRBD2 | TRBV27 | TGTGCCAGCAGTACCAAACTAGCGGGAGCCAAAAACATTCAGTACTTC | CASSTKLAGAKNIQYF
TRBJ2-7 | NA | TRBD2 | TRBV5-6 | TGTGCCAGCAGCTTGGCGGGGGGGGCCGTCTACGAGCAGTACTTC | CASSLAGGAVYEQYF
TRBJ1-2 | NA | TRBD1 | TRBV5-1 | TGCGCCAGCAGCCGCTGGGCAGGGGGGAACTATGGCTACACCTTC | CASSRWAGGNYGYTF
TRBJ1-3 | NA | NA | TRBV4-3 | TGCGCCAGCAGCCAAGACAGGGGCTATGGAAACACCATATATTTT | CASSQDRGYGNTIYF
TRBJ1-1 | NA | NA | TRBV7-8 | TGTGCCAGCAGCGAGCGGGACTCGAACACTGAAGCTTTCTTT | CASSERDSNTEAFF
TRBJ1-1 | few | NA | TRBV5-4 | TGTGCCAGCAGCTCCTGGGACCGCACTGAAGCTTTCTTT | CASSSWDRTEAFF
TRBJ2-5 | NA | TRBD1 | TRBV9 | TGTGCCAGCACCTACTTGGGACAGCCCAGGGAGACCCAGTACTTC | CASTYLGQPRETQYF
TRBJ1-1 | NA | NA | TRBV9 | TGTGCCAGCAGCGTAGCGGCCGTTGAAGAAGAAGCTTTCTTT | CASSVAAVEEEAFF
TRBJ2-4 | NA | NA | TRBV21-1 | TGTGCCAGCAGCAAAGGCCGACGGGACAGGTCCATTAACCTAGCCAAAAACATTCAGTACTTC | CASSKGRRDRSINLAKNIQYF
TRBJ2-5 | NA | TRBD2 | TRBV7-9 | TGTGCCAGCAGCTTACGGGACTACCCCGCGGGGACCCAGTACTTC | CASSLRDYPAGTQYF
TRBJ2-7 | NA | NA | TRBV6-1 | TGTGCCAGCAGTGACGGAAACGAGCAGTACTTC | CASSDGNEQYF
TRBJ2-5 | NA | NA | TRBV2 | TGTGCCAGCAGTAGAACAGGGAACGCAGGGGAGACCCAGTACTTC | CASSRTGNAGETQYF
TRBJ2-7 | NA | NA | TRBV9 | TGTGCCAGCAGCGTAGTTCCCACCTACGAGCAGTACTTC | CASSVVPTYEQYF
TRBJ1-1 | few | NA | TRBV15 | TGTGCCACCAGGTTCCAGGGCGGGACTGAAGCTTTCTTT | CATRFQGGTEAFF
TRBJ1-1 | once | NA | TRBV5-1 | TGCGCCAGCAGAGCCGGGGGAAGCAGCACTGAAGCTTTCTTT | CASRAGGSSTEAFF
TRBJ1-1 | few | NA | TRBV10-3 | TGTGCCATCTTGGCGAACACTGAAGCTTTCTTT | CAILANTEAFF
TRBJ1-1 | NA | TRBD1 | TRBV9 | TGTGCCAGCAGCGTAGTGTCACAGGGGGCCCCCACTGAAGCTTTCTTT | CASSVVSQGAPTEAFF
TRBJ1-2 | NA | NA | TRBV20-1 | TGCAGTGCTGCCCCACGCCGATCCTCGATCTTC | CSAAPRRSSIF
TRBJ2-7 | NA | NA | TRBV4-3 | TGCGCCAGCAGCCAAGGCTCAGGGTCCTCCTACGAGCAGTACTTC | CASSQGSGSSYEQYF
TRBJ2-7 | NA | TRBD1 | TRBV18 | TGTGCCAGCTCACGAGGACAGGGAGCCTACGAGCAGTACTTC | CASSRGQGAYEQYF
TRBJ1-1 | NA | TRBD1 | TRBV18 | TGTGCCAGCTCACCACTGGACAGGGTAACAGCGAACACTGAAGCTTTCTTT | CASSPLDRVTANTEAFF
TRBJ1-3 | few | NA | TRBV10-3 | TGTGCCATCAGTGAAACAAAGGGGGGGGGCTCTGGAAACACCATATATTTT | CAISETKGGGSGNTIYF
TRBJ1-3 | few | NA | TRBV10-3 | TGTGCCATCATGGAGAACGGTCAAAACACCATATATTTT | CAIMENGQNTIYF
TRBJ1-2 | NA | NA | TRBV5-1 | TGCGCCAGCAGCTTGGGGACAGCGAGTCACTATGGCTACACCTTC | CASSLGTASHYGYTF
TRBJ2-7 | NA | NA | TRBV4-1 | TGCGCCAGCAGCCAAGGGATGGGAACCTACGAGCAGTACTTC | CASSQGMGTYEQYF